This T cell receptor beta chain comes out of a study of blood T cell repertoires in COVID-19 (dated by TCRdb to the early 2020s). With regard to the full study: Samples from collaborators originated in the United States, Italy and Spain and spanned both the acute and convalescent phases of COVID-19. The material from the prospective study consisted of cDNA or gDNA derived from T cells, B-cell-depleted T cells, or PBMCs. Where available, HLA class I and class II types were obtained from metadata supplied by the sample provider rather than from assay-based typing. A freely available public database, intended as a resource for researchers studying the immune response to SARS-CoV-2, is where the repertoires were released. Samples came from the ongoing ImmuneRACE study (first 160 participants) plus 1,254 subjects from 6 global collaborators. Nearly every sample came with metadata listing a de-identified subject ID, COVID-19 status, age in years and sex. Deeply sampled blood TCRbeta repertoires from subjects exposed to, actively infected with, or recovered from COVID-19 were included in the dataset. Beyond this particular receptor, the publication reports: The amount of clinical and demographic metadata varied by source and participant and was provided uncurated.

TCRbeta CDR3 regions were amplified from genomic DNA by means of the immunoSEQ Assay, a bias-controlled multiplex PCR. The source study handled its data this way. The number of nucleated cells in each sample was estimated by amplification of reference gene primers within the assay. Sequence reads were collapsed and filtered to measure the absolute abundance of every unique TCRbeta CDR3 rearrangement. Productive Simpson clonality was computed per sample as the square root of Simpson's diversity index over productive rearrangements. Not all clones reach the TCRdb copy of this immuneACCESS table, which keeps in-frame sequences only. Checked studies attribute under half of the gap to unresolved V genes and leave the rest unexplained. The V and J calls and clone size are taken from that table; D and trimming were inferred from the DNA. In all, the sample holds about 160,000 clones, and around 80% of those were seen once. Around 3.7% of the sample belongs to the ten largest clones.

As for this clone: What this receptor recognizes is not known. No base-level quality is on record; no much larger clone is a single base apart.

Participants in the prospective study were aged roughly 18 to 100 years, lived in approximately 26 United States geographic areas, and enrolled through a virtual design. To assign participants to cohorts, the prospective study relied on clinical history that participants themselves reported in a screening survey and a study questionnaire. ImmuneRACE Cohort 3 recovered participants were defined by two consecutive negative NP/OP PCR tests, healthcare professional clearance, or symptom resolution. Each participant in the prospective study had whole blood, serum and a nasopharyngeal or oropharyngeal swab collected by mobile phlebotomists. Over an approximately 2-month period, participants in the prospective study had the option of providing additional blood draws and questionnaires. Blood samples from the prospective study were shipped frozen or at room temperature prior to DNA extraction. Taken from cysteine to phenylalanine, the CDR3 has 14 residues. Just CDR3 DNA is preserved here, 42 bases in frame from base 1. Trimming costs V 5 bases and J 0 bases, and their ends lie 10 bases apart. Sequences SEHNR (CDR1) and FQNEAQ (CDR2) are obtained from the germline V gene (reference sequence).

This clonotype was obtained from an older woman who had recovered from COVID-19. This chain joins TRBV7-9 to TRBJ1-1; the best D guess is TRBD1, with 5 bases matching. The sample comprised PBMCs or T cells enriched from blood (not recorded which). The DNA is TGTGCCAGCAGCCCCTCGGACATGAACACTGAAGCTTTCTTT. Translated, it gives CASSPSDMNTEAFF.